These T cell receptor beta chains were read from a single sample in a study of blood T cell repertoires in COVID-19. Only in-frame clones appear in the TCRdb table, and some are missing; sequencing was by immunoSEQ multiplex PCR. This table holds tens of thousands of clones, roughly 80% found once. The source material was peripheral blood. All receptors derive from an elderly woman with active or convalescent COVID-19. The CDR3 runs from the conserved cysteine through the conserved F or W. Fields, in order: CDR3 protein, CDR3 DNA, clone size, D gene, J gene, CDR3 length, V gene. The D gene is left open where the match is weak. A clone size is listed for some rows: how often the clone was seen (once, few, many), or a class if it is expanded.

CDR3aa: CASTGGEKDTGELFF
CDR3nt: TGTGCCAGCACAGGAGGGGAGAAGGACACCGGGGAGCTGTTTTTT
abundance: NA
d_gene: NA
j_gene: TRBJ2-2
len: 15
v_gene: TRBV3-1/TRBV3-2

CDR3aa: CASSLEGQGAGEQYF
CDR3nt: TGCGCCAGCAGCTTGGAGGGTCAGGGGGCTGGTGAGCAGTACTTC
abundance: NA
d_gene: TRBD1
j_gene: TRBJ2-7
len: 15
v_gene: TRBV5-1

CDR3aa: CASSLGGASGQPQHF
CDR3nt: TGTGCCAGCAGCTTAGGTGGCGCGTCGGGTCAGCCCCAGCATTTT
abundance: NA
d_gene: NA
j_gene: TRBJ1-5
len: 15
v_gene: TRBV7-2

CDR3aa: CASGFDSERPQHF
CDR3nt: TGTGCTAGTGGTTTTGACAGTGAACGGCCCCAGCATTTT
abundance: NA
d_gene: NA
j_gene: TRBJ1-5
len: 13
v_gene: TRBV12-5

CDR3aa: CSVLQGRTEAFF
CDR3nt: TGCAGCGTTCTACAGGGCAGGACTGAAGCTTTCTTT
abundance: few
d_gene: NA
j_gene: TRBJ1-1
len: 12
v_gene: TRBV29-1

CDR3aa: CSASPGIGFQETQYF
CDR3nt: TGCAGTGCTAGTCCAGGGATCGGTTTCCAAGAGACCCAGTACTTC
abundance: NA
d_gene: NA
j_gene: TRBJ2-5
len: 15
v_gene: TRBV20-1

CDR3aa: CASSAGGTGELFF
CDR3nt: TGTGCCAGCAGCGCCGGGGGCACCGGGGAGCTGTTTTTT
abundance: NA
d_gene: NA
j_gene: TRBJ2-2
len: 13
v_gene: TRBV6-6

CDR3aa: CASSRGLLDEQFF
CDR3nt: TGTGCCAGCAGCAGGGGACTACTAGATGAGCAGTTCTTC
abundance: NA
d_gene: TRBD2
j_gene: TRBJ2-1
len: 13
v_gene: TRBV7-9

CDR3aa: CASSLELAWAGELFF
CDR3nt: TGTGCCAGCAGCTTAGAACTAGCGTGGGCCGGGGAGCTGTTTTTT
abundance: NA
d_gene: TRBD2
j_gene: TRBJ2-2
len: 15
v_gene: TRBV7-2

CDR3aa: CASSPGVGKATNEKLFF
CDR3nt: TGTGCCAGCAGTCCGGGGGTGGGCAAAGCAACTAATGAAAAACTGTTTTTT
abundance: NA
d_gene: NA
j_gene: TRBJ1-4
len: 17
v_gene: TRBV28

CDR3aa: CASSIAKGDTIYF
CDR3nt: TGTGCCAGTAGTATAGCCAAGGGGGACACCATATATTTT
abundance: NA
d_gene: NA
j_gene: TRBJ1-3
len: 13
v_gene: TRBV19

CDR3aa: CASSLAGGQNTEAFF
CDR3nt: TGTGCCAGCAGCTTGGCGGGGGGACAGAACACTGAAGCTTTCTTT
abundance: NA
d_gene: NA
j_gene: TRBJ1-1
len: 15
v_gene: TRBV5-6

CDR3aa: CASSQDHNEQFF
CDR3nt: TGTGCCAGCAGTCAGGATCACAATGAGCAGTTCTTC
abundance: NA
d_gene: NA
j_gene: TRBJ2-1
len: 12
v_gene: TRBV28

CDR3aa: CASSLALTSGSYEQYF
CDR3nt: TGCGCCAGCAGCTTGGCCTTGACTAGCGGTTCCTACGAGCAGTACTTC
abundance: NA
d_gene: TRBD2
j_gene: TRBJ2-7
len: 16
v_gene: TRBV5-1

CDR3aa: CASRRGNAEAFF
CDR3nt: TGTGCCAGCAGAAGGGGTAACGCTGAAGCTTTCTTT
abundance: NA
d_gene: NA
j_gene: TRBJ1-1
len: 12
v_gene: TRBV6-1

CDR3aa: CASSYGVSGGYEQYF
CDR3nt: TGTGCCAGCAGTTACGGCGTCAGCGGGGGGTACGAGCAGTACTTC
abundance: NA
d_gene: TRBD2
j_gene: TRBJ2-7
len: 15
v_gene: TRBV6-5

CDR3aa: CASSPMTGVGGYTF
CDR3nt: TGTGCCAGCAGCCCTATGACAGGGGTAGGCGGCTACACCTTC
abundance: NA
d_gene: TRBD1
j_gene: TRBJ1-2
len: 14
v_gene: TRBV14

CDR3aa: CASSGQGLPNEKLFF
CDR3nt: TGTGCCAGCAGCGGACAGGGTTTGCCTAATGAAAAACTGTTTTTT
abundance: NA
d_gene: TRBD1
j_gene: TRBJ1-4
len: 15
v_gene: TRBV2

CDR3aa: CASSYTPQGTGGRNEQFF
CDR3nt: TGTGCCAGCAGTTACACGCCCCAGGGGACAGGGGGCAGGAATGAGCAGTTCTTC
abundance: NA
d_gene: TRBD1
j_gene: TRBJ2-1
len: 18
v_gene: TRBV6-2/TRBV6-3

CDR3aa: CASSLVPTGFTTEAFF
CDR3nt: TGTGCCAGCAGCTTAGTCCCGACAGGGTTTACCACTGAAGCTTTCTTT
abundance: NA
d_gene: TRBD1
j_gene: TRBJ1-1
len: 16
v_gene: TRBV7-2

CDR3aa: CASSTHGTGGSETQYF
CDR3nt: TGTGCCAGCAGCACCCACGGGACAGGGGGCTCCGAGACCCAGTACTTC
abundance: NA
d_gene: NA
j_gene: TRBJ2-5
len: 16
v_gene: TRBV21-1

CDR3aa: CAISTSGQALTEAFF
CDR3nt: TGTGCCATCAGTACCTCAGGACAGGCCTTGACTGAAGCTTTCTTT
abundance: NA
d_gene: TRBD1
j_gene: TRBJ1-1
len: 15
v_gene: TRBV10-3